This entry concerns a single T cell receptor (beta chain). The antigen is undetermined. These data belong to a study of cytotoxic CD8 clonotypes in ibrutinib-treated CLL. Study context: Investigators reported some 24 partial and 2 complete responses; after median around 63 months, approximately 15 patients remained remitted and 12 progressed. Median treatment time before response sampling was approximately twelve months, range 6 to 36.

The length of the CDR3 is 14 residues. Germline-derived CDR1 and CDR2 are GTSNPN and SVGIG (reference sequence). V was clipped by 0 bases and J by 4 bases; unmatched bases: 5. Some clones are missing from TCRdb's copy, which holds only in-frame ones; the method was immunoSEQ multiplex PCR. Of about 140,000 clones in the sample, approximately 80% were seen once. Study-level results: In sustained-remission versus progressing patients, sampling times differed.

This clonotype was sampled from a human donor with chronic lymphocytic leukemia. The sample consisted of PBMCs, taken after 36 months of ibrutinib treatment. The chain joins TRBV30 to TRBJ2-7; 8 nucleotides agree with TRBD2. CDR3 protein: CAWSVLAGSYEQYF. CDR3 DNA sequence: TGTGCCTGGAGTGTATTAGCGGGGTCATACGAGCAGTACTTC. The full variable domain, its missing parts supplied by reference TRBV30 and TRBJ2-7, is SQTIHQWPATLVQPVGSPLSLECTVEGTSNPNLYWYRQAAGRGLQLLFYSVGIGQISSEVPQNLSASRPQDRQFILSSKKLLLSDSGFYLCAWSVLAGSYEQYFGPGTRLTVT.